In this sample, the clone carrying this T cell receptor beta chain turned up a few times. What it binds is not known. The data were obtained in a study of cytomegalovirus exposure and HLA in healthy donors. Turning to the study itself: Earlier work reported approximately 110 million unique TCR beta sequences from about 179 million T cells. General observations from the study: Some TCR beta chains (164 of them) were listed as cytomegalovirus-associated. As a later analysis showed, a missense DCLRE1C variant was linked to trimming of TCR beta V- and J-genes.

Trimming took off 6 bases at V and 2 bases at J, with 13 bases between the two ends. Germline loops: CDR1 SGHAT, CDR2 FQNNGV. There are 14 residues in the CDR3. Amplification used 60 Vbeta primers and 13 Jbeta primers. Only in-frame clones appear in the TCRdb table, and some are missing; sequencing was by immunoSEQ multiplex PCR. The sample holds under 100,000 clones, about 80% seen once. The chain employs TRBV11-2 and TRBJ1-1; D is uncertain. The receptor's source is a man younger than 40 in good health and CMV-seronegative. The sequenced material came from PBMCs. CDR3 residues: CASSPGHINTEAFF. For the CDR3, the DNA is TGTGCCAGCAGTCCAGGTCATATAAACACTGAAGCTTTCTTT.